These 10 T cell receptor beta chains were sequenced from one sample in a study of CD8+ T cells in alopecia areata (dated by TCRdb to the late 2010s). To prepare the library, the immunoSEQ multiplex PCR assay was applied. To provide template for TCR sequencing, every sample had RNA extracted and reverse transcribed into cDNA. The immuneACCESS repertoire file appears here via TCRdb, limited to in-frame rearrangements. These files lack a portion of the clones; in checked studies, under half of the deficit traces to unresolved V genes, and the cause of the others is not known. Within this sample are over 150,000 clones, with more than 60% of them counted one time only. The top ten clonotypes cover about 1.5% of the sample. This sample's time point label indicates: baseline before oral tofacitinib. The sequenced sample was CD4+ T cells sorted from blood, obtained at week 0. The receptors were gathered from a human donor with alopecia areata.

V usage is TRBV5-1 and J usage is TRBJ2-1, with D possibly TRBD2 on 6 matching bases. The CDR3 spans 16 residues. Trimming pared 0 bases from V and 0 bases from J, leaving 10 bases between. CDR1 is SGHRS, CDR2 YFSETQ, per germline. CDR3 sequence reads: CASSLDRTISYNEQFF. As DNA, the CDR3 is TGCGCCAGCAGCTTGGATCGGACTATCTCCTACAATGAGCAGTTCTTC.

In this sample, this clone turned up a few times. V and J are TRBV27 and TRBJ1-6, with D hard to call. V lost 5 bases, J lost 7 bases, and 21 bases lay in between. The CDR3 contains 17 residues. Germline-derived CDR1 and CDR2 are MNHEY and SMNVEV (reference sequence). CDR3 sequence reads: CASSDLGPTLGNSPLHF. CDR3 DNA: TGTGCCAGCAGTGATCTTGGCCCGACCCTCGGCAATTCACCCCTCCACTTT.

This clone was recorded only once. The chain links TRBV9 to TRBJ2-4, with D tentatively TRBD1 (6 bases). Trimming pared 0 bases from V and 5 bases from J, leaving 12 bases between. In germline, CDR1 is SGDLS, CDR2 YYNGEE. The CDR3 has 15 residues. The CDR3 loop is CASSVAVQGENIQYF. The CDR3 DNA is TGTGCCAGCAGCGTAGCGGTACAGGGCGAAAACATTCAGTACTTC. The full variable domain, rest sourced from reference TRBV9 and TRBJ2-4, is DSGVTQTPKHLITATGQRVTLRCSPRSGDLSVYWYQQSLDQGLQFLIQYYNGEERAKGNILERFSAQQFPDLHSELNLSSLELGDSALYFCASSVAVQGENIQYFGAGTRLSVL.

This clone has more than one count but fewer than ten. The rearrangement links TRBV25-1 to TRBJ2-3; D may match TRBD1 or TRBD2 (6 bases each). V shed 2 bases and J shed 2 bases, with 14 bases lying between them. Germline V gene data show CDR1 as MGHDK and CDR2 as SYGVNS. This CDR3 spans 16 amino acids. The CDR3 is CASSEDWRGHTDTQYF. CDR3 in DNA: TGTGCCAGCAGTGAAGACTGGCGGGGACACACAGATACGCAGTATTTT.

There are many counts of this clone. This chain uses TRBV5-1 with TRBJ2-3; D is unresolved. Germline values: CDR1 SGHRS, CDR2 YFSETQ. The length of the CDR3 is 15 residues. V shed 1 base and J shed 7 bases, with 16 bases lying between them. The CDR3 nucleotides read TGCGCCAGCAGCTTGCCTGGCACCACGTCACATACGCAGTATTTT. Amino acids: CASSLPGTTSHTQYF.

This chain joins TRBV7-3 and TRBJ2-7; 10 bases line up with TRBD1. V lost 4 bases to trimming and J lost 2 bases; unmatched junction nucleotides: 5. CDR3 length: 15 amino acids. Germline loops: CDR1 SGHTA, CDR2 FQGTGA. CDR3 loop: CASSYPGTGAYEQYF. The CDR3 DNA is TGTGCCAGCAGCTATCCCGGGACAGGGGCCTACGAGCAGTACTTC.

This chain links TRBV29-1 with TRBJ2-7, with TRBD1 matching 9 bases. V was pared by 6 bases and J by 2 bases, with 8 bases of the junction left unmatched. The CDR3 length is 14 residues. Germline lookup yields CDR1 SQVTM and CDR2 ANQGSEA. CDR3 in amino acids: CSVVQGANPYEQYF. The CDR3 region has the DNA TGCAGCGTCGTACAGGGGGCTAACCCCTACGAGCAGTACTTC.

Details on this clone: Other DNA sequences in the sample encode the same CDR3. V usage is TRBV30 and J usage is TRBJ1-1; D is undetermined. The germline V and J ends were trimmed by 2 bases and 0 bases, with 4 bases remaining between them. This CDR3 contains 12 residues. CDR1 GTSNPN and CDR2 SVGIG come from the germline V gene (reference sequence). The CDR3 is CAWSQVNTEAFF. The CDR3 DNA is TGTGCCTGGAGTCAGGTGAACACTGAAGCTTTCTTT.

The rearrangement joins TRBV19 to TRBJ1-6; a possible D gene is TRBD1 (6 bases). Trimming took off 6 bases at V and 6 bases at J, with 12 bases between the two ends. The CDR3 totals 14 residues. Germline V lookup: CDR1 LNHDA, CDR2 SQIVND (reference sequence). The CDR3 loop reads CASSVTGSNSPLHF. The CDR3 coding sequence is TGTGCCAGTAGCGTTACAGGGTCTAATTCACCCCTCCACTTT.

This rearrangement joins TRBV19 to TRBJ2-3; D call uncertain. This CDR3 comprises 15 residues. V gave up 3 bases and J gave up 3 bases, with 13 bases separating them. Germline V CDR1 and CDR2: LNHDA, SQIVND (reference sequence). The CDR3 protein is CASSMFGIRTDTQYF. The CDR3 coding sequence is TGTGCCAGTAGTATGTTTGGGATTCGGACAGATACGCAGTATTTT.